Sequencing of this TCR beta chain was carried out in a study of blood T cell repertoires in COVID-19. CDR3 length equals 15 residues. With 3 bases removed from V and 1 base from J, the gap between germline ends came to 12 bases. From germline, CDR1 is MNHEY and CDR2 SVGAGI. Sequencing used immunoSEQ multiplex PCR; TCRdb keeps in-frame clones, though not all of them. Here the sample spans roughly 250,000 clones, around 81% being singletons. Followed longitudinally, the Seattle patients had been enrolled during active infection. The gene calls are TRBV6-5 and TRBJ1-1, with D possibly matching TRBD1 (5 bases). This TCR was sampled from a person aged 70 to 85 with COVID-19, enrolled during active disease. Sequencing was done on a sample of peripheral blood. CDR3 loop: CASSYSRRGNTEAFF. DNA for the CDR3: TGTGCCAGCAGTTATTCCCGGAGGGGGAACACTGAAGCTTTCTTT.